These 23 T cell receptor beta chains share one sample of origin, sequenced in a study of cytomegalovirus exposure and HLA in healthy donors. TCRdb's table, derived via immunoSEQ multiplex PCR, lists solely in-frame clones and lacks some. Of more than 250,000 clones in the sample, more than 80% were seen once. The sequencing input was PBMCs. The receptors derive from a woman aged 18 to 35 in good health and CMV-seronegative.

This rearrangement joins TRBV6-5 to TRBJ2-5, with 10 bases fitting TRBD1. This CDR3 is 16 amino acids long. Looked up from germline, CDR1 is MNHEY and CDR2 is SVGAGI. With 0 bases clipped from V and 3 bases from J, the junction kept 4 bases outside the gene matches. This CDR3 is CASSYSGQGYEETQYF. The CDR3 DNA is TGTGCCAGCAGTTACTCGGGACAGGGGTATGAAGAGACCCAGTACTTC.

This clone was seen just once. The rearrangement links TRBV7-8 to TRBJ2-7, with 9 nucleotides matching TRBD1. The CDR3 extends over 18 amino acids. CDR1 and CDR2 (germline): SGHVS, FQNEAQ. Trimming cost V 3 bases and J 4 bases; bases outside gene matches: 16. The CDR3 DNA sequence: TGTGCCAGCAGCTTGGGGAGGGCCGGGATCGGGACAGGGTACGAGCAGTACTTC. Translated, it gives CASSLGRAGIGTGYEQYF. The variable domain in full, with the rest retrieved from reference TRBV7-8 and TRBJ2-7, is GAGVSQSPRYKVAKRGQDVALRCDPISGHVSLFWYQQALGQGPEFLTYFQNEAQLDKSGLPSDRFFAERPEGSVSTLKIQRTQQEDSAVYLCASSLGRAGIGTGYEQYFGPGTRLTVT.

V is TRBV29-1 and J is TRBJ2-5; 9 bases agree with TRBD1. CDR3 size: 13 residues. The ends lost 6 bases at V and 5 bases at J; junction bases unmatched: 7. CDR1 and CDR2 from the germline V gene are SQVTM and ANQGSEA. Here the CDR3 DNA reads TGCAGCGTGGATACAGGGGGCCGGGAGACCCAGTACTTC. Protein product: CSVDTGGRETQYF. The variable domain in full, with the rest retrieved from reference TRBV29-1 and TRBJ2-5, is SAVISQKPSRDICQRGTSLTIQCQVDSQVTMMFWYRQQPGQSLTLIATANQGSEATYESGFVIDKFPISRPNLTFSTLTVSNMSPEDSSIYLCSVDTGGRETQYFGPGTRLLVL.

This clone came up a few times. The chain couples TRBV18 to TRBJ2-2; D gene unclear. The germline gives CDR1 KGHSH, CDR2 LQKENI. Trimming cost V 0 bases and J 0 bases, with 8 bases left between them. The CDR3 runs 16 residues. For the CDR3, the DNA is TGTGCCAGCTCACCACCGTACAGCTCGAACACCGGGGAGCTGTTTTTT. Amino acid sequence: CASSPPYSSNTGELFF.

The chain recombines TRBV12-5 with TRBJ2-7, with 9 nucleotides matching TRBD1. CDR1 is LGHNT and CDR2 is FRNRAP in the germline V gene. V lost 5 bases and J lost 4; bases outside the gene matches: 3. This CDR3 spans 13 amino acids. The CDR3 reads CASGVTGGYEQYF. CDR3 nucleotides: TGTGCTAGTGGTGTGACAGGGGGTTACGAGCAGTACTTC.

The sample holds a few counts of this clone. This chain's CDR3 is CASSHYYEQYF. The CDR3 coding sequence is TGTGCCAGCAGTCACTACTACGAGCAGTACTTC. The chain carries TRBV28 and TRBJ2-7; D gene uncertain. The CDR3 length is 11 residues. V was clipped by 5 bases and J by 3 bases, with 5 bases between them. Germline CDR1 reads MDHEN; CDR2 reads SYDVKM.

The rearrangement links TRBV7-8 to TRBJ2-2; TRBD2 is a possible D gene (6 bases). Trimming took off 4 bases at V and 3 bases at J, with 15 bases between the two ends. The germline V gene encodes CDR1 SGHVS and CDR2 FQNEAQ. The CDR3 covers 16 residues. The CDR3, as DNA: TGTGCCAGCAGCTCGTTTAACGGGAGAGACACCGGGGAGCTGTTTTTT. Translated: CASSSFNGRDTGELFF.

J is TRBJ2-3 and V is TRBV15; the D gene is possibly TRBD2 (5 bases). The CDR3 runs 14 residues. From germline, CDR1 is LNHNV and CDR2 YYDKDF (reference sequence). V was cut by 7 bases and J by 0 bases, with 11 bases left in between. The DNA for the CDR3 is TGTGCCACCAAGAAGGAGCGGAGCACAGATACGCAGTATTTT. It encodes CATKKERSTDTQYF.

J is TRBJ1-5 and V is TRBV4-2; no firm D call. V lost 4 bases and J lost 1, with 11 bases in between. The CDR3 has 15 residues. The germline V gene has CDR1 LGHNA and CDR2 YNFKEQ. In DNA, the CDR3 is TGTGCCAGCAGCCGCTCGGGTTCCAGCAATCAGCCCCAGCATTTT. Translated: CASSRSGSSNQPQHF.

CDR3 sequence: CASSSDGNNEQFF. The CDR3 DNA reads as TGTGCCAGCAGTTCGGACGGGAACAATGAGCAGTTCTTC. V gene TRBV6-6 combines with J gene TRBJ2-1, with D maybe TRBD2 (5 bases). This CDR3 is built from 13 residues. V lost 4 bases to trimming and J lost 5 bases, with 9 bases between them. CDR1 is MNHNY and CDR2 is SVGAGI in the germline V gene (reference sequence).

This chain connects TRBV28 to TRBJ2-7, with D maybe TRBD2 (7 bases). From germline, CDR1 is MDHEN and CDR2 SYDVKM. V dropped 4 bases and J dropped 3 bases, with 19 bases sitting between them. The CDR3 totals 16 residues. CDR3 protein: CASSSMFGGGSYEQYF. The CDR3, as DNA: TGTGCCAGCAGTTCCATGTTCGGGGGCGGGAGCTACGAGCAGTACTTC. The full variable domain, completed using reference TRBV28 and TRBJ2-7, is DVKVTQSSRYLVKRTGEKVFLECVQDMDHENMFWYRQDPGLGLRLIYFSYDVKMKEKGDIPEGYSVSREKKERFSLILESASTNQTSMYLCASSSMFGGGSYEQYFGPGTRLTVT.

The chain is built from TRBV9 and TRBJ2-2, with D possibly TRBD1 on 6 matching bases. This CDR3 region has 17 residues. V was pared by 0 bases and J by 2 bases, with 14 bases between. The germline V gene has CDR1 SGDLS and CDR2 YYNGEE. The DNA for the CDR3 is TGTGCCAGCAGCGTAGCTGGGGCAGGGGCCAACACCGGGGAGCTGTTTTTT. It translates to CASSVAGAGANTGELFF.

The chain has TRBV28 and TRBJ2-7, with D possibly TRBD2 on 6 matching bases. V lost 5 bases and J 4 bases, leaving 9 bases between the germline ends. The CDR3 has 12 amino acids. CDR1 is MDHEN, CDR2 SYDVKM, per germline. For the CDR3, the DNA is TGTGCCAGCAGTCCAGGGAGGTACGAGCAGTACTTC. This translates into CASSPGRYEQYF.

This chain connects TRBV27 to TRBJ2-7, with a weak D call TRBD2 (6 bases). This CDR3 is built from 13 residues. V lost 6 bases and J 4 bases, leaving 13 bases between the germline ends. Looked up from germline, CDR1 is MNHEY and CDR2 is SMNVEV (reference sequence). In DNA form, the CDR3 reads TGTGCCAGCAGCCGCGGGACCACATACGAGCAGTACTTC. Residues: CASSRGTTYEQYF.

The CDR3 protein is CASSLAGMGDTQYF. The CDR3 nucleotides read TGTGCCAGCTCTCTAGCGGGGATGGGAGATACGCAGTATTTT. This chain connects TRBV18 to TRBJ2-3; 9 bases line up with TRBD2. J was trimmed by 5 bases and V by 6 bases; bases with no gene match: 6. Germline CDR1 reads KGHSH; CDR2 reads LQKENI. This CDR3 has 14 residues.

The rearrangement uses TRBV4-1 and TRBJ1-5; 7 bases are a match to TRBD1. Per the germline V gene, CDR1 is MGHRA and CDR2 is YSYEKL. Trimming removed 1 base from V and 13 bases from J; junction bases left unmatched: 10. There are 14 residues in the CDR3. This CDR3 is CASSQASRDSEQHF. CDR3 in DNA: TGCGCCAGCAGCCAAGCCTCCCGGGACAGCGAACAGCATTTT.

The V call is TRBV10-3, the J call TRBJ1-2; the match to TRBD1 covers 7 bases. In germline, CDR1 is ENHRY, CDR2 SYGVKD. The V segment lost 11 bases and the J segment 0 bases; nucleotides outside the gene matches: 9. This CDR3 comprises 14 residues. CDR3 sequence reads: CASSGTDSNYGYTF. DNA of the CDR3: TGTGCCTCCTCGGGGACAGACTCTAACTATGGCTACACCTTC.

This chain uses TRBV5-4 with TRBJ2-7; TRBD2 is a possible D gene (6 bases). CDR1 SGHNT and CDR2 YYREEE come from the germline V gene (reference sequence). The CDR3 contains 11 residues. V was pared by 3 bases and J by 9 bases, with 10 bases between. This CDR3 is CASSYQGGQYF. DNA of the CDR3: TGTGCCAGCAGCTATCAGGGAGGGCAGTACTTC.

This clone was detected only a few times. This chain joins TRBV6-5 and TRBJ2-1, with D possibly being TRBD2 (5 bases). The CDR3 consists of 12 residues. Trimming took off 7 bases at V and 8 bases at J, with 12 bases between the two ends. CDR1 is MNHEY and CDR2 is SVGAGI in the germline V gene. CDR3 in DNA: TGTGCCAGCAAAGGGAGTTGGGATGAGCAGTTCTTC. Its translation: CASKGSWDEQFF.

The chain employs TRBV18 and TRBJ1-2; TRBD1 aligns across 8 bases. This CDR3 is built from 15 residues. Germline CDR1 is KGHSH and CDR2 is LQKENI. V was pared by 3 bases and J by 5 bases, with 8 bases of the junction left unmatched. The CDR3 here is CASSPDRDMWYGYTF. DNA of the CDR3: TGTGCCAGCTCACCGGACAGGGATATGTGGTATGGCTACACCTTC.

The chain is built from TRBV7-2 and TRBJ2-1; D is ambiguous. The CDR3 contains 14 residues. V gave up 5 bases and J gave up 8 bases, with 16 bases separating them. The germline V gene has CDR1 SGHTA and CDR2 FQGNSA. CDR3 bases: TGTGCCAGCAGCCCCGATCGAATACAAGATGAGCAGTTCTTC. Translated: CASSPDRIQDEQFF.

This rearrangement joins TRBV9 to TRBJ2-2; D perhaps matches TRBD1 (5 bases). The CDR3 has 16 residues. Germline-derived CDR1 and CDR2 are SGDLS and YYNGEE. V gave up 0 bases and J gave up 5 bases, with 14 bases separating them. CDR3 in amino acids: CASSVGGRVGTGELFF. CDR3 DNA: TGTGCCAGCAGCGTAGGGGGCAGGGTTGGGACCGGGGAGCTGTTTTTT.

This chain joins TRBV4-3 and TRBJ2-7; TRBD2 matches 7 bases. The CDR3 has 14 amino acids. The trim removed 0 bases at V and 6 bases at J, leaving 5 bases unmatched. Germline V gene data show CDR1 as LGHNA and CDR2 as YSLEER. The CDR3 nucleotides are TGCGCCAGCAGCCAAGAGGGGGGGTGGCGCGAGCAGTACTTC. Translating it yields CASSQEGGWREQYF.